This record concerns one T cell receptor (beta chain) sequence. This sample was taken from a study of blood T cell repertoires in COVID-19. On the study more broadly: The samples span acute and convalescent COVID-19 from the United States, Italy and Spain. Sample material is recorded as cDNA or gDNA derived from T cells, B-cell-depleted T cells, or PBMCs.

In the authors' workflow: Researchers report that nucleated cell counts were estimated from reference gene primer amplification. Sequencing was performed with immunoSEQ multiplex PCR; in TCRdb, only in-frame clones are kept and a portion is missing. V and J calls and clone size are those listed in that table; D and trimming were worked out from the DNA. In the table there are some 18,000 clones, roughly 93% of which are singletons. The clonotype originates from a human donor in a cohort sampled during active COVID-19. Material: peripheral blood.

The CDR3 bases are TGCGCCAGCAGCTTGGTTGGGCTAGCGGGGGTTGTCAAGGTCCGGGATACGCAGTATTTT. Protein: CASSLVGLAGVVKVRDTQYF. This rearrangement joins TRBV5-1 to TRBJ2-3; TRBD2 aligns across 10 bases. This CDR3 contains 20 residues. Per the germline V gene, CDR1 is SGHRS and CDR2 is YFSETQ. J lost 6 bases, V lost 0 bases, and 19 bases had no gene match.